This record covers a single TCR beta chain. Per the study methods: Researchers report that nucleated cell counts were estimated from reference gene primer amplification. Sequenced by immunoSEQ multiplex PCR; TCRdb stores in-frame clones only, minus some. The V and J calls and clone size were taken over from that table, and D and trimming were inferred from the DNA. In the table there are approximately 240,000 clones, under 85% of which are singletons. Trimming took 2 bases from V and 11 from J, leaving 25 bases between them. Germline CDR1 reads SGDLS; CDR2 reads YYNGEE. The length of the CDR3 is 16 residues. The sample originates from a study of blood T cell repertoires in COVID-19. Looking at the study overall: T cells, B-cell-depleted T cells, or PBMCs supplied cDNA or gDNA.

The sequence was collected from a woman in her thirties or forties with active or convalescent COVID-19. The sample comprised peripheral blood. This rearrangement joins TRBV9 to TRBJ1-2; D may be TRBD1 (6 bases). As DNA, the CDR3 is TGTGCCAGCAGCGTTTGGAGGTCGCAGGGGCCTATGAGGTACACCTTC. It specifies CASSVWRSQGPMRYTF.